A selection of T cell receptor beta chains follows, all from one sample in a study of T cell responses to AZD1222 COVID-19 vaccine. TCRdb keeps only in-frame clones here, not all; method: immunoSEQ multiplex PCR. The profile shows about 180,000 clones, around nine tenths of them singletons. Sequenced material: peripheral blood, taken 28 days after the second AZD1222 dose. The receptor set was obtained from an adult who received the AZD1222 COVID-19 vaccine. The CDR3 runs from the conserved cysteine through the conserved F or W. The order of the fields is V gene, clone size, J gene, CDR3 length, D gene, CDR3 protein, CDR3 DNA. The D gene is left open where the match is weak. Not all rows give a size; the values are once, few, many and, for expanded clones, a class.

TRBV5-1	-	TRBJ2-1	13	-	CASSLSAYNEQFF	TGCGCCAGCAGCTTGTCAGCCTACAATGAGCAGTTCTTC
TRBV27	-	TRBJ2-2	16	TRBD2	CASSLISGRDTGELFF	TGTGCCAGCAGTTTAATTAGCGGGAGGGACACCGGGGAGCTGTTTTTT
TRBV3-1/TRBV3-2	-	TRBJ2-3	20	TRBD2	CASSQDLGLAGEHGTDTQYF	TGTGCCAGCAGCCAAGATCTGGGACTAGCGGGAGAACACGGCACAGATACGCAGTATTTT
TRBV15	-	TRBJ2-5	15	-	CATSRDLGSEETQYF	TGTGCCACCAGCAGAGATCTCGGTAGTGAAGAGACCCAGTACTTC
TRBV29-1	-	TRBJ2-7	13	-	CSVTGTTNNEQYF	TGCAGCGTTACCGGGACAACAAACAACGAGCAGTACTTC
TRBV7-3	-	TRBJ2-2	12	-	CASSFLAGELFF	TGTGCCAGCAGCTTTTTAGCCGGGGAGCTGTTTTTT
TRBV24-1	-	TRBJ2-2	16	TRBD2	CATPVEGLGGTGELFF	TGTGCCACCCCAGTGGAAGGACTAGGCGGGACCGGGGAGCTGTTTTTT
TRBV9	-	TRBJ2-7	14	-	CASSVGLEVYEQYF	TGTGCCAGCAGCGTAGGCCTTGAGGTCTACGAGCAGTACTTC
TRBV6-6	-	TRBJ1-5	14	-	CASSSTANNQPQHF	TGTGCCAGCAGTTCCACAGCGAACAATCAGCCCCAGCATTTT
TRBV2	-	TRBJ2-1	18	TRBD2	CASRRRLAGGPAYNEQFF	TGTGCCAGCAGACGACGGCTAGCGGGGGGGCCGGCATACAATGAGCAGTTCTTC
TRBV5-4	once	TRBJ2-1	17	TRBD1	CASSPGTGRGGYNEQFF	TGTGCCAGCAGCCCCGGGACAGGGCGTGGCGGTTACAATGAGCAGTTCTTC
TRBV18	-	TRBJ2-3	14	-	CASSRLGETDTQYF	TGTGCCAGCTCACGGCTCGGGGAAACAGATACGCAGTATTTT
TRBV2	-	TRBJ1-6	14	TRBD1	CASRLTGEESPLHF	TGTGCCAGCAGGCTGACAGGGGAGGAATCACCCCTCCACTTT
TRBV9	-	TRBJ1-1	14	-	CASSQKGTNTEAFF	TGTGCCAGCAGTCAAAAAGGGACGAACACTGAAGCTTTCTTT
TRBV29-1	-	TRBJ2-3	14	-	CSTRGGAGTDTQYF	TGCAGCACTCGAGGAGGGGCCGGTACAGATACGCAGTATTTT
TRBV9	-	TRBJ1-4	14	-	CASSPGADGEKLFF	TGTGCCAGCAGCCCAGGGGCGGATGGTGAAAAACTGTTTTTT
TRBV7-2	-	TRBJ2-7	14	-	CASSFSGGQYEQYF	TGTGCCAGCAGCTTCAGCGGGGGACAGTACGAGCAGTACTTC
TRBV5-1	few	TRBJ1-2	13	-	CASSPEGGYGYTF	TGCGCCAGCAGCCCCGAAGGGGGCTATGGCTACACCTTC
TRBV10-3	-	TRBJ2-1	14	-	CAISLELPNNEQFF	TGTGCCATCAGCCTTGAACTGCCTAATAATGAGCAGTTCTTC
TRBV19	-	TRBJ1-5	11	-	CASSLNRDQHF	TGTGCCAGTAGTCTCAACCGGGACCAGCATTTT
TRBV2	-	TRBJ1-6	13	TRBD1	CATGQDYNSPLHF	TGTGCCACCGGACAGGACTATAATTCACCCCTCCACTTT
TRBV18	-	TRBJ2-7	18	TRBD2	CASSPPTETSGSSYEQYF	TGTGCCAGCTCACCACCGACGGAGACTAGCGGGAGCTCCTACGAGCAGTACTTC
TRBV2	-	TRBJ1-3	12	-	CASNDAGNTIYF	TGTGCCAGCAATGATGCGGGAAACACCATATATTTT
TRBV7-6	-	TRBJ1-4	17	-	CASSLAPSGGRGEKLFF	TGTGCCAGCAGCTTAGCACCCTCGGGGGGCCGGGGGGAAAAACTGTTTTTT